Presented here are 8 T cell receptor beta chains from one specimen sequenced in a study of control samples from healthy donors and cancer patients (dated by TCRdb to the early 2020s). The library was produced with the immunoSEQ multiplex PCR assay. TCRdb retrieved this table from immuneACCESS and kept in-frame rearrangements only. Not all clones are present; in checked studies, unresolved V genes account for under half, and no reason is known for the remainder. This sample has 95,000 to 150,000 clones in its table, and 80% to 95% of those were observed once. The ten largest account for 6% to 8.5% of the sample. The sequenced material came from blood. The source is a woman aged 18-35 years in good health.

The rearrangement joins TRBV10-2 to TRBJ2-7, with 9 bases aligning to TRBD2. This CDR3 contains 14 residues. Per the germline V gene, CDR1 is WSHSY and CDR2 is SAAADI. V was pared by 6 bases and J by 0 bases, with 3 bases of the junction left unmatched. CDR3 coding DNA: TGCGCCAGCAGGGCTAGCGGGAACTCCTACGAGCAGTACTTC. Translation gives CASRASGNSYEQYF.

CDR3 amino acids: CASSLARFRQGGYTTLHF. The CDR3 region has the DNA TGTGCCAGCAGTTTGGCCCGCTTTCGACAGGGCGGGTATACTACCCTCCACTTT. V and J are TRBV6-2 or TRBV6-3 and TRBJ1-6; 7 positions agree with TRBD1. The CDR3 extends over 18 amino acids. Germline assignment: CDR1 MNHEY and CDR2 SVGEGT. Trimming cost V 4 bases and J 14 bases; bases outside gene matches: 23.

This chain joins TRBV7-6 and TRBJ2-3; 8 nucleotides line up with TRBD2. The germline CDR1 and CDR2 sequences are SGHVS and FNYEAQ. V trimming: 3 bases; J trimming: 1 base; junction bases outside the gene matches: 3. The CDR3 runs to 15 residues. The CDR3, as DNA: TGTGCCAGCAGCTTGGGAGCGGGGGGCACAGATACGCAGTATTTT. Translating gives CASSLGAGGTDTQYF.

The rearrangement joins TRBV28 to TRBJ1-2, with D possibly being TRBD1 (5 bases). Per germline, CDR1 MDHEN and CDR2 SYDVKM. Trimming cost V 2 bases and J 6 bases, with 13 bases left between them. The CDR3 is 14 amino acids. This CDR3 reads CASSLRGRLDGYTF. The CDR3, as DNA: TGTGCCAGCAGTTTAAGGGGCAGACTGGATGGCTACACCTTC.

Only a few counts were recorded for this clone. The junction departs from the called germline gene at one end, perhaps through a read error. V usage is TRBV7-7 and J usage is TRBJ2-7; D not certain. CDR1 is SSHAT, CDR2 FNYEAQ, per germline (reference sequence). This CDR3 is 9 amino acids long. The CDR3 sequence: CGPSYEQYF. The CDR3, as DNA: TGCGGACCGTCCTACGAGCAGTACTTC.

V gene TRBV4-3 combines with J gene TRBJ2-3; 11 bases align to TRBD1. The CDR3 totals 19 residues. Per germline, CDR1 LGHNA and CDR2 YSLEER. The J segment lost 3 bases and the V segment lost 5 bases, leaving 16 bases of the junction unmatched. The chain's CDR3 is CASSFRRQGTGGVTDTQYF. The DNA for the CDR3 is TGCGCCAGCAGCTTTCGCAGGCAGGGGACAGGGGGGGTAACAGATACGCAGTATTTT.

The chain carries TRBV28 and TRBJ2-3; 15 bases are shared with TRBD2. Trimming at V came to 3 bases and at J to 0 bases, leaving 10 bases not matched to a gene. This CDR3 contains 20 residues. Germline assignment: CDR1 MDHEN and CDR2 SYDVKM. Written as DNA, the CDR3 is TGTGCCAGCAGTTTGATTTTAGGACTAGCGGGAGGGCCGAGCACAGATACGCAGTATTTT. This gives the protein CASSLILGLAGGPSTDTQYF.

The chain uses TRBV24-1 and TRBJ2-1; possibly TRBD1 or TRBD2 for D (5 bases each). Deletions cut 4 bases from V and 5 bases from J, with 17 bases between. The CDR3 has 16 residues. Germline CDR1 reads KGHDR; CDR2 reads SFDVKD. Here the CDR3 reads CATSDPLRDGDNEQFF. The CDR3 DNA sequence: TGTGCCACCAGTGACCCCCTCCGGGACGGCGACAATGAGCAGTTCTTC.